Below are 18 T cell receptor beta chains sequenced from a single sample in a study of T cell responses to AZD1222 COVID-19 vaccine. TCRdb keeps only in-frame clones here, not all; method: immunoSEQ multiplex PCR. Of tens of thousands of clones in the sample, approximately 80% were seen once. The source material was peripheral blood, sampled on day 0 of AZD1222 vaccination. The receptors here all came from an adult in good health.

In this sample, this clone is medium-sized. The chain recombines TRBV6-5 with TRBJ2-7; D not resolved. The germline V and J ends were trimmed by 0 bases and 4 bases, with 10 bases remaining between them. The germline V gene has CDR1 MNHEY and CDR2 SVGAGI. The CDR3 length is 14 residues. The chain's CDR3 is CASSYSGQKYEQYF. The CDR3 bases are TGTGCCAGCAGTTACTCCGGGCAGAAGTACGAGCAGTACTTC.

The chain combines TRBV7-9 with TRBJ2-1; the D gene is possibly TRBD2 (5 bases). The CDR3 is 15 residues long. Germline CDR1 and CDR2: SEHNR and FQNEAQ (reference sequence). With 4 bases removed from V and 4 bases from J, the gap between germline ends came to 14 bases. The CDR3 is CASSSGTGIYNEQFF. The CDR3, as DNA: TGTGCCAGCAGCTCCGGAACGGGGATTTACAATGAGCAGTTCTTC.

This chain links TRBV7-9 with TRBJ2-7; 9 bases fit TRBD2. Per the germline V gene, CDR1 is SEHNR and CDR2 is FQNEAQ (reference sequence). CDR3 size: 14 residues. V lost 3 bases, J lost 7 bases, and 7 bases stayed unmatched. In nucleotides, the CDR3 is TGTGCCAGCAGCTTGATTGGCGGGAGGGGTGAGCAGTACTTC. This translates into CASSLIGGRGEQYF.

The chain carries TRBV2 and TRBJ1-5; tentative D call: TRBD1 (5 bases). The V end was cut by 3 bases, the J end by 1 base, with 7 bases between. Germline V gene data show CDR1 as SNHLY and CDR2 as FYNNEI. The CDR3 runs to 14 residues. The CDR3 nucleotides are TGTGCCAGCAGTGATCGACAGAGCAATCAGCCCCAGCATTTT. Protein: CASSDRQSNQPQHF.

This chain uses TRBV4-1 with TRBJ2-7; D gene ambiguous. CDR3 size: 16 residues. V was trimmed by 7 bases and J by 2 bases, leaving 21 bases between them. From germline, CDR1 is MGHRA and CDR2 YSYEKL. Here the CDR3 DNA reads TGCGCCAGCACTTCCGCCTACGATGGGAATCCCTACGAGCAGTACTTC. It encodes CASTSAYDGNPYEQYF.

J is TRBJ2-7 and V is TRBV5-4; no clear D gene. This CDR3 is 15 amino acids long. The V end was cut by 0 bases, the J end by 0 bases, with 10 bases between. CDR1 is SGHNT, CDR2 YYREEE, per germline (reference sequence). CDR3 in DNA: TGTGCCAGCAGCTTGGGCCGCCACAGCTCCTACGAGCAGTACTTC. As protein: CASSLGRHSSYEQYF. Full variable domain (remainder filled in from reference TRBV5-4 and TRBJ2-7): ETGVTQSPTHLIKTRGQQVTLRCSSQSGHNTVSWYQQALGQGPQFIFQYYREEENGRGNFPPRFSGLQFPNYSSELNVNALELDDSALYLCASSLGRHSSYEQYFGPGTRLTVT.

CDR3 in amino acids: CASSLGLFEQYF. DNA of the CDR3: TGTGCCAGCAGTTTGGGACTATTCGAGCAGTACTTC. The chain employs TRBV12-3 or TRBV12-4 and TRBJ2-7; 7 bases are shared with TRBD2. CDR3 length: 12 amino acids. The V gene end was trimmed by 3 bases and the J gene end by 6 bases; junction bases not matched to a gene: 2.

This rearrangement joins TRBV5-4 to TRBJ2-7; a weak D match, TRBD1 (6 bases). The ends were cut back, 0 bases at V and 6 bases at J, with 10 bases in the middle. From germline, CDR1 is SGHNT and CDR2 YYREEE (reference sequence). The CDR3 loop spans 13 amino acids. This CDR3 reads CASSLGQGPEQYF. CDR3 sequence (DNA): TGTGCCAGCAGCTTGGGCCAGGGGCCCGAGCAGTACTTC.

Concerning this clone: Within the sample, other DNA sequences also encode this same CDR3. The chain links TRBV11-2 to TRBJ2-7; a weak D match, TRBD2 (5 bases). This CDR3 is built from 11 residues. Deletions cut 8 bases from V and 5 bases from J, with 10 bases between. Germline V CDR1 and CDR2: SGHAT, FQNNGV. DNA for the CDR3: TGTGCCAGCTCTTCGGGGAACGAGCAGTACTTC. As protein: CASSSGNEQYF.

This chain connects TRBV5-1 to TRBJ2-7, with 7 bases that match TRBD1. This CDR3 is 13 amino acids long. The V gene end was trimmed by 4 bases and the J gene end by 7 bases; junction bases not matched to a gene: 8. CDR1 and CDR2 from the germline V gene are SGHRS and YFSETQ. Here the CDR3 DNA reads TGCGCCAGCAGCGTGGACAGGACGGGGGAGCAGTACTTC. It yields the protein CASSVDRTGEQYF. The variable domain in full, with the rest retrieved from reference TRBV5-1 and TRBJ2-7, is KAGVTQTPRYLIKTRGQQVTLSCSPISGHRSVSWYQQTPGQGLQFLFEYFSETQRNKGNFPGRFSGRQFSNSRSEMNVSTLELGDSALYLCASSVDRTGEQYFGPGTRLTVT.

V is TRBV5-5 and J is TRBJ1-1; no clear D. The V gene lost 1 base and the J gene lost 8 bases, with 9 bases spanning the gap. Germline CDR1 and CDR2: SGHKS and YYEKEE (reference sequence). The CDR3 contains 12 residues. Written as DNA, the CDR3 is TGTGCCAGCAGCTTGTGGGCGGGAGAAGCTTTCTTT. It specifies CASSLWAGEAFF.

This sequence joins TRBV6-2 or TRBV6-3 and TRBJ1-2; D is possibly TRBD1 (6 bases). Per the germline V gene, CDR1 is MNHEY and CDR2 is SVGEGT. The CDR3 is 14 amino acids. V was shortened by 4 bases and J by 8 bases, with 17 bases between the two germline ends. CDR3: CASSFPPGAFGYTF. The CDR3 DNA reads as TGTGCCAGCAGTTTCCCCCCAGGGGCGTTCGGCTACACCTTC.

This chain joins TRBV28 and TRBJ1-5, with D hard to call. Germline CDR1 is MDHEN and CDR2 is SYDVKM. Trimming left V 4 bases short and J 4 bases short, with 5 bases between. CDR3 length equals 12 residues. CDR3 nucleotide sequence: TGTGCCAGCAGTTCTGGTAATCAGCCCCAGCATTTT. Residues: CASSSGNQPQHF.

This chain links TRBV29-1 with TRBJ2-1; TRBD1 matches at 9 bases. V dropped 3 bases and J dropped 6; count of bases not matched to a gene: 6. The germline V gene has CDR1 SQVTM and CDR2 ANQGSEA. The CDR3 covers 14 residues. CDR3 nucleotides: TGCAGCGTTGATGGACAGGGGTCCCCCAATGAGCAGTTCTTC. Its protein is CSVDGQGSPNEQFF.

This chain links TRBV30 with TRBJ1-1; tentatively, D is TRBD1 (6 bases). Germline V CDR1 and CDR2: GTSNPN, SVGIG (reference sequence). The V and J ends lost 8 bases and 0 bases respectively, with 22 bases between them. This CDR3 is 16 amino acids long. The CDR3 loop is CAIKAGGFIMNTEAFF. The CDR3, as DNA: TGTGCCATCAAGGCGGGGGGCTTTATCATGAACACTGAAGCTTTCTTT.

The chain recombines TRBV29-1 with TRBJ2-3; the D gene is possibly TRBD1 (5 bases). Trimming stripped 7 bases from V and 0 bases from J, with 8 bases between. Germline V gives CDR1 SQVTM, CDR2 ANQGSEA. CDR3 length: 12 residues. The CDR3 region is CSGQGSTDTQYF. The CDR3 DNA follows: TGCAGCGGGCAGGGTAGCACAGATACGCAGTATTTT.

The rearrangement joins TRBV6-1 to TRBJ2-7; 10 bases are a match to TRBD1. V gave up 3 bases and J gave up 6 bases; unmatched junction bases: 11. The V gene's germline CDR1 is MNHNS and CDR2 SASEGT. The CDR3 length is 16 residues. CDR3 DNA sequence: TGTGCCAGCAGTGACCCGCCGGGACAGGGGTATGGCGAGCAGTACTTC. The encoded protein is CASSDPPGQGYGEQYF.

This chain links TRBV5-4 with TRBJ2-3; TRBD2 agrees at 9 bases. V lost 4 bases to trimming and J lost 1 base; unmatched junction nucleotides: 4. The germline V gene has CDR1 SGHNT and CDR2 YYREEE (reference sequence). The CDR3 runs to 15 residues. The CDR3 DNA is TGTGCCAGCAGCGCGGGACTAGCAGGCACAGATACGCAGTATTTT. Residues: CASSAGLAGTDTQYF.